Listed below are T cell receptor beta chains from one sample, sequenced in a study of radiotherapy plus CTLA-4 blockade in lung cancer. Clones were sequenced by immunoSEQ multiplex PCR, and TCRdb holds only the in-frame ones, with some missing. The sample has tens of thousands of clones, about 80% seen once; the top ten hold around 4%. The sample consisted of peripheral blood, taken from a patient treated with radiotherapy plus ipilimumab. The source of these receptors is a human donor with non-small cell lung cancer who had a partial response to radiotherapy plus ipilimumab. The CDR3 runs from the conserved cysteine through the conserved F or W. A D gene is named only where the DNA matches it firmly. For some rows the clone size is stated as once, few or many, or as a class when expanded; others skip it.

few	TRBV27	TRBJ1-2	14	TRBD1	CASSLGDRGYGYTF	TGTGCCAGCAGTCTCGGGGACAGGGGCTATGGCTACACCTTC
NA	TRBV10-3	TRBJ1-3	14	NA	CAISESIQGYTIYF	TGTGCCATCAGTGAGTCGATACAGGGATACACCATATATTTT
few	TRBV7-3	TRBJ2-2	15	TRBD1	CASRPSQGGTGELFF	TGTGCCAGCAGACCCTCACAGGGGGGCACCGGGGAGCTGTTTTTT
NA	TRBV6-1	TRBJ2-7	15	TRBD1	CASKKKGQGNYEQYF	TGTGCCAGCAAAAAAAAGGGACAGGGAAACTACGAGCAGTACTTC
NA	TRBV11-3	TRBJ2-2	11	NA	CASSSTGELFF	TGTGCCAGCAGCTCTACCGGGGAGCTGTTTTTT
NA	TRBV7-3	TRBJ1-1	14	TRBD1	CASSKTGLDTEAFF	TGTGCCAGCAGCAAGACAGGGTTGGACACTGAAGCTTTCTTT
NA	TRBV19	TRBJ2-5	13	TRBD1	CASSPRDRTKQYF	TGTGCCAGTAGTCCCCGGGACAGGACCAAGCAGTACTTC
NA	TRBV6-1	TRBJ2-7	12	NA	CASNAGSYEQYF	TGTGCCAGCAATGCAGGCTCCTACGAGCAGTACTTC
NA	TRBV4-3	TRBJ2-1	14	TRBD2	CASSQDGAGDEQFF	TGCGCCAGCAGCCAAGATGGGGCGGGGGATGAGCAGTTCTTC
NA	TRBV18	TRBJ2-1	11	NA	CASSPSDEQFF	TGTGCCAGCTCACCATCCGATGAGCAGTTCTTC
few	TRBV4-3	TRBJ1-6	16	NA	CASSQDPGLGNSPLHF	TGCGCCAGCAGCCAAGACCCTGGCCTCGGGAATTCACCCCTCCACTTT
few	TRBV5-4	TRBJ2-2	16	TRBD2	CASSILAGVDTGELFF	TGTGCCAGCAGCATACTAGCGGGGGTGGACACCGGGGAGCTGTTTTTT
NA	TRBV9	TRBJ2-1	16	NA	CASSVDNLGGYNEQFF	TGTGCCAGCAGCGTAGACAACCTAGGCGGGTACAATGAGCAGTTCTTC
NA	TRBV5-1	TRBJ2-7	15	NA	CASSLEEGRYYEQYF	TGCGCCAGCAGCTTGGAAGAGGGTCGTTACTACGAGCAGTACTTC
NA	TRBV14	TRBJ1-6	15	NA	CASSQGLPVDSPLHF	TGTGCCAGCAGCCAAGGTTTGCCAGTGGATTCACCCCTCCACTTT
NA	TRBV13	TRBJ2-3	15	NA	CASSLGGVNTDTQYF	TGTGCCAGCAGCTTAGGCGGGGTAAACACAGATACGCAGTATTTT
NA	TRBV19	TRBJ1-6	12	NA	CASSRENSPLHF	TGTGCCAGTAGCCGGGAGAATTCACCCCTCCACTTT
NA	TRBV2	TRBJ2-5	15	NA	CASSHETGLVETQYF	TGTGCCAGCAGCCACGAAACAGGGTTGGTAGAGACCCAGTACTTC
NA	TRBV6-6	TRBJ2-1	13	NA	CASVGKSYNEQFF	TGTGCCAGCGTCGGGAAATCCTACAATGAGCAGTTCTTC
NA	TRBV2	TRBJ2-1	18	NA	CASSLLRGLFASYNEQFF	TGTGCCAGCAGTTTATTACGAGGGCTGTTTGCTTCCTACAATGAGCAGTTCTTC
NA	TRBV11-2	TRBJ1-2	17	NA	CASSSLLHRVGNYGYTF	TGTGCCAGCAGCTCCCTCCTCCACAGGGTAGGAAACTATGGCTACACCTTC
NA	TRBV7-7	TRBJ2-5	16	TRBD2	CASSLGRGGHQETQYF	TGTGCCAGCAGCTTAGGACGGGGGGGACACCAAGAGACCCAGTACTTC
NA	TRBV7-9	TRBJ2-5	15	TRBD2	CASSLVLAGVETQYF	TGTGCCAGCAGCTTAGTATTAGCGGGGGTGGAGACCCAGTACTTC
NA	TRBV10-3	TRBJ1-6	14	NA	CAISESSSNSPLHF	TGTGCCATCAGTGAGTCAAGTAGCAATTCACCCCTCCACTTT
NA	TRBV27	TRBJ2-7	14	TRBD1	CASSRRTGVYEQYF	TGTGCCAGCAGTCGCCGGACAGGGGTTTACGAGCAGTACTTC
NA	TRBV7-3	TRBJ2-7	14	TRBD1	CASSLDGTGTEQYF	TGTGCCAGCAGCTTAGACGGGACAGGGACCGAGCAGTACTTC
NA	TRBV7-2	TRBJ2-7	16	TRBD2	CASSLGLAGDSYEQYF	TGTGCCAGCAGCTTAGGGCTAGCGGGGGACTCCTACGAGCAGTACTTC
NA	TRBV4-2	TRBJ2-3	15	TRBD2	CASSQAPSGTDTQYF	TGTGCCAGCAGCCAAGCGCCTAGCGGGACAGATACGCAGTATTTT
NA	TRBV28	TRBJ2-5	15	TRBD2	CASSPRVRGGETQYF	TGTGCCAGCAGTCCCCGAGTGCGGGGGGGAGAGACCCAGTACTTC
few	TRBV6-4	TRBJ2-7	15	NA	CASSAVRGSSYEQYF	TGTGCCAGCAGTGCTGTACGGGGGAGCTCCTACGAGCAGTACTTC
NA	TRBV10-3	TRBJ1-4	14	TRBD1	CATSDRGANEKLFF	TGTGCCACTTCGGACAGGGGAGCTAATGAAAAACTGTTTTTT
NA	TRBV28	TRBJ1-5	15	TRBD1	CASSQQGVGNQPQHF	TGTGCCAGCAGTCAGCAGGGGGTAGGCAATCAGCCCCAGCATTTT
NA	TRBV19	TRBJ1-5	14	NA	CASSESPSNQPQHF	TGTGCCAGTTCGGAGAGCCCTAGCAATCAGCCCCAGCATTTT
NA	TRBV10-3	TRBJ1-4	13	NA	CAISGSLDEKLFF	TGTGCCATCAGCGGGTCTTTAGATGAAAAACTGTTTTTT
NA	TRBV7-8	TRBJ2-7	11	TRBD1	CASSQDRGLDF	TGTGCCAGCAGCCAGGACAGGGGTTTGGACTTC
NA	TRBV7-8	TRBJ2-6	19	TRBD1	CASSGEGGQGISGANVLTF	TGTGCCAGCAGCGGAGAAGGCGGACAGGGCATATCTGGGGCCAACGTCCTGACTTTC
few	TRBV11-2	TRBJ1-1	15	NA	CASSRLYGSNTEAFF	TGTGCCAGCAGCCGTTTGTACGGGAGTAACACTGAAGCTTTCTTT
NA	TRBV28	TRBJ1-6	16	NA	CASSGTQGFYNSPLHF	TGTGCCAGCAGTGGAACACAGGGATTTTATAATTCACCCCTCCACTTT
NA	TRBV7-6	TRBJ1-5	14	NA	CASSRGERDQPQHF	TGTGCCAGCAGCCGGGGTGAAAGAGATCAGCCCCAGCATTTT
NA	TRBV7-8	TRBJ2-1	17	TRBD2	CASSSLRGEGFYNEQFF	TGTGCCAGCAGCTCCCTTCGCGGGGAGGGGTTTTACAATGAGCAGTTCTTC
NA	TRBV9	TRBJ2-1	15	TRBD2	CASSTSGASYNEQFF	TGTGCCAGCAGCACTAGCGGGGCCTCCTACAATGAGCAGTTCTTC